Described below is a single T cell receptor (beta chain) sequence and its context. Its antigen is currently unknown. These data are taken from a study of cytomegalovirus exposure and HLA in healthy donors. For the study at large: Earlier results showed approximately 110 million unique TCR beta sequences derived from roughly 180 million T cells. Among around 400 genotyped donors, approximately 80% fell in the Caucasian-associated ancestry cluster. Findings and caveats of the study: Some V segments, TRBV6-2 and TRBV6-3 among them, were indistinguishable and were therefore excluded.

The CDR3 extends over 15 amino acids. V lost 4 bases to trimming and J lost 2 bases, with 13 bases between them. Germline V lookup: CDR1 SGDLS, CDR2 YYNGEE. PCR primers comprised 60 Vbeta and 13 Jbeta primers. Method: immunoSEQ multiplex PCR; TCRdb's copy keeps in-frame clones and lacks some. The sample lists 52,000 or so clones; around 78% were seen once. This TCR was sampled from a female donor in good health and CMV-seronegative. The sequenced sample was PBMCs. This chain joins TRBV9 and TRBJ2-1, with D possibly TRBD2 on 5 matching bases. In DNA form, the CDR3 reads TGTGCCAGCAGCCCTGGGTCGGGGACCTACAATGAGCAGTTCTTC. Its translation is CASSPGSGTYNEQFF.